These 5 T cell receptor beta chains share one sample of origin, sequenced in a study of early T cells in non-severe SARS-CoV-2 infection. From the 5' RACE reads, TCRdb called clonotypes with MiXCR, one entry per CDR3 protein. The table lists under 70,000 distinct CDR3 sequences, roughly 11% of them singletons, with 3% to 4% in the top ten. What was sequenced was whole blood. These receptors all come from an adult who was a healthcare worker with PCR-confirmed SARS-CoV-2 infection or an uninfected control (not recorded which).

The gene calls are TRBV5-1 and TRBJ2-1; D may be TRBD2 (5 bases). Trimming took 2 bases from V and 6 from J, leaving 12 bases between them. Germline loops: CDR1 SGHRS, CDR2 YFSETQ. The CDR3 spans 14 residues. Here the CDR3 reads CASSLQLEGNEQFF. Written as DNA, the CDR3 is TGCGCCAGCAGCTTACAACTAGAGGGCAATGAGCAGTTCTTC.

This clonotype was observed at least ten times. The chain is built from TRBV18 and TRBJ2-7; tentatively, D is TRBD2 (6 bases). Trimming cost V 2 bases and J 4 bases, with 9 bases left between them. Germline values: CDR1 KGHSH, CDR2 LQKENI. The CDR3 loop spans 13 amino acids. The CDR3 sequence is CASSPGEEYEQYF. The CDR3 nucleotides are TGTGCCAGCTCACCAGGGGAGGAGTACGAGCAGTACTTC.

This clonotype occurred many times. The rearrangement links TRBV29-1 to TRBJ1-1, with a weak D call TRBD1 (5 bases). The CDR3 is 13 amino acids. The germline V gene has CDR1 SQVTM and CDR2 ANQGSEA. With 4 bases removed from V and 5 bases from J, the gap between germline ends came to 14 bases. Written as DNA, the CDR3 is TGCAGCGTTGCATCAACTCAGGGTACTGAAGCTTTCTTT. Its translation: CSVASTQGTEAFF.

Many counts were recorded for this clonotype. The rearrangement links TRBV12-3 or TRBV12-4 to TRBJ2-1; D may be TRBD1 or TRBD2 (5 bases each). V lost 6 bases and J 0 bases, leaving 12 bases between the germline ends. CDR3 length equals 15 residues. The CDR3 loop is CASSRGYSSYNEQFF. The CDR3, as DNA: TGTGCCAGCAGCCGGGGCTACAGCTCCTACAATGAGCAGTTCTTC.

This clonotype was seen at least ten times. The chain uses TRBV28 and TRBJ2-7; D is undetermined. The CDR3 runs to 10 residues. Trimming left V 6 bases short and J 4 bases short, with 4 bases between. CDR1 and CDR2 (germline): MDHEN, SYDVKM. In DNA form, the CDR3 reads TGTGCCAGCAGGGATTACGAGCAGTACTTC. Residues: CASRDYEQYF.